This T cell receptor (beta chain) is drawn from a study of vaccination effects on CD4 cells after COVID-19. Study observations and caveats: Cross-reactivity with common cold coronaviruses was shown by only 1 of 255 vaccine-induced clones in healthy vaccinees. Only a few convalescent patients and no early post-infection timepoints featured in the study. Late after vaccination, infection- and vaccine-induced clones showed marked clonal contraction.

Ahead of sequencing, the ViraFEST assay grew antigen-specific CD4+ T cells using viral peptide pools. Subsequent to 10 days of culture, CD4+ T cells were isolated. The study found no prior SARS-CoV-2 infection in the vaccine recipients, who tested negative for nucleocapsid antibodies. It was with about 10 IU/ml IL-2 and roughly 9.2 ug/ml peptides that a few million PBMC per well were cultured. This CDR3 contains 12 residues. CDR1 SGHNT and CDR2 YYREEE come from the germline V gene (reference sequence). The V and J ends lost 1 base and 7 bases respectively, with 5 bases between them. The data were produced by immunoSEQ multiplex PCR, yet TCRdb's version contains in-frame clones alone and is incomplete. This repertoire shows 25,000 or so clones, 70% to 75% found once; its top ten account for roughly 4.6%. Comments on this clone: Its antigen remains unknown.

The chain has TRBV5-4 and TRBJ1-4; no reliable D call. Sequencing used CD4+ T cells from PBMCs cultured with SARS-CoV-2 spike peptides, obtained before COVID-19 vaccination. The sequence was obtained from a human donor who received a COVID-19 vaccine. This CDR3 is CASSLFGEKLFF. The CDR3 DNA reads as TGTGCCAGCAGCTTGTTTGGTGAAAAACTGTTTTTT.